Listed below are T cell receptor beta chains from one sample, sequenced in a study of PD-L1 blockade in urothelial cancer. Sequencing was performed with immunoSEQ multiplex PCR; in TCRdb, only in-frame clones are kept and a portion is missing. Of about 80,000 clones in the sample, about 90% were seen once. The sample was PBMCs, taken around atezolizumab (anti-PD-L1) treatment. The receptors originated from a woman aged 70-85 years with urothelial cancer. Both conserved end residues are trimmed from each CDR3.

V	length	CDR3
TRBV6-1	12	ASSEWGQGRGYT
TRBV5-1	17	ASSWGDRGPSPMNTEAF
TRBV18	12	ASSPPGGSYGYT
TRBV5-1	12	ASSLGDTRETQY
TRBV7-2	10	ASSPTAETQY
TRBV4-1	10	ASSQVSVAQY
TRBV5-6	15	ASSKRTSGSSGSEQF
TRBV28	15	ASSTRGGSRPQETQY
TRBV11-2	15	ASSLRTGGASGNTIY
TRBV5-1	13	ASSWTGTGTYEQY
TRBV10-3	14	AISGARDSTNQPQH
TRBV9	13	ASSKAGGFGYEQY
TRBV19	12	ASSFDRGDTEAF
TRBV10-2	16	ASSESFSSGIRNQPQH
TRBV2	12	ASSVRTGWTEAF
TRBV7-2	17	ASSLGIPWTSGVGETQY
TRBV7-2	10	ASSQGAHEQY
TRBV2	12	ASSGGVLITEAF
TRBV5-1	12	ASSLGTSGRGWF
TRBV11-2	14	ASSFSDFPSTGELF
TRBV7-9	11	ASSFGSQETQY
TRBV10-3	16	AISDGTSGRGSYNEQF
TRBV7-2	13	ASSRISGGYNEQF
TRBV9	14	ASSVWGWNRDYEQY
TRBV5-1	13	ASSSGTGLGYEQY
TRBV10-3	13	AISEVQDYNSPLH
TRBV6-4	10	ASSDRGKGHT
TRBV6-6	11	ATLKLLDSPLH
TRBV6-5	11	ASSYRSEDEAF
TRBV5-8	11	ASSPRVVNEQF
TRBV19	14	ASSIAGGPGTDTQY
TRBV18	15	ASSPNPSGMGSYEQY
TRBV30	13	AWRQTSGGASEQF
TRBV6-1	14	ASSEDIRDSYQPQH
TRBV11-3	12	ASSSGGPLETQY